The 10 T cell receptor beta chains below all came from one sample that was sequenced in a study of T cells in localized non-small cell lung cancer. The assay was immunoSEQ multiplex PCR, and TCRdb's table has in-frame clones only and misses some. This sample has 30,000 to 35,000 clones, with approximately 90% found just once. The sample consisted of peripheral blood mononuclear cells, taken before any cancer treatment. These receptors were collected from a female donor older than 55 with stage II lung adenocarcinoma.

The chain uses TRBV19 and TRBJ1-5; D possibly corresponds to TRBD1 (6 bases). Germline values: CDR1 LNHDA, CDR2 SQIVND (reference sequence). The CDR3 totals 16 residues. Trimming removed 3 bases at V and 6 bases at J, with 18 bases between. The CDR3 loop is CASSIREVQGGQPQHF. The CDR3 DNA is TGTGCCAGTAGTATCAGGGAAGTACAGGGAGGTCAGCCCCAGCATTTT. Supplemented by reference TRBV19 and TRBJ1-5, the full variable domain reads DGGITQSPKYLFRKEGQNVTLSCEQNLNHDAMYWYRQDPGQGLRLIYYSQIVNDFQKGDIAEGYSVSREKKESFPLTVTSAQKNPTAFYLCASSIREVQGGQPQHFGDGTRLSIL.

The chain has TRBV10-3 and TRBJ2-7; 8 nucleotides align to TRBD2. This CDR3 spans 15 amino acids. Trimming cost V 4 bases and J 5 bases; bases outside gene matches: 10. CDR1 and CDR2 from the germline V gene are ENHRY and SYGVKD. DNA of the CDR3: TGTGCCATCAGTGGCCTAGCGGGTGGGTCTCACGAGCAGTACTTC. Its translation is CAISGLAGGSHEQYF.

The chain recombines TRBV27 with TRBJ1-1; the D gene is possibly TRBD1 (5 bases). This CDR3 comprises 18 residues. V gave up 6 bases and J gave up 2 bases, with 25 bases separating them. Germline assignment: CDR1 MNHEY and CDR2 SMNVEV (reference sequence). CDR3 in DNA: TGTGCCAGCAGGCCGAACCTGTTCGGAGGACACTTAAACACTGAAGCTTTCTTT. Translated: CASRPNLFGGHLNTEAFF.

The chain employs TRBV5-1 and TRBJ2-7; TRBD2 aligns across 10 bases. In germline, CDR1 is SGHRS, CDR2 YFSETQ. This CDR3 contains 16 residues. The ends lost 4 bases at V and 3 bases at J; junction bases unmatched: 10. The CDR3 loop reads CASSRSSAGGGYEQYF. DNA of the CDR3: TGCGCCAGCAGCCGTAGCTCAGCGGGGGGGGGCTACGAGCAGTACTTC.

V and J are TRBV2 and TRBJ2-2; TRBD1 matches at 10 bases. Germline V gene lookup returns CDR1 SNHLY and CDR2 FYNNEI. With V trimmed by 3 bases and J by 5 bases, 3 bases remained unmatched. CDR3 length equals 15 residues. CDR3 protein: CASSETGGATGELFF. The CDR3 bases are TGTGCCAGCAGTGAGACAGGGGGCGCTACCGGGGAGCTGTTTTTT.

The CDR3 is CAISVWTGAHEQYF. The CDR3 DNA reads TGTGCCATCAGTGTTTGGACAGGGGCCCACGAGCAGTACTTC. The V gene is TRBV10-3, the J gene TRBJ2-7; TRBD1 aligns across 9 bases. Germline CDR1 ENHRY, CDR2 SYGVKD. The CDR3 extends over 14 amino acids. J gave up 5 bases and V 4 bases, and 6 bases lay outside the gene matches.

The CDR3 sequence is CATSRPPGQGRYGYTF. CDR3 coding DNA: TGTGCCACCAGTCGGCCCCCGGGACAGGGGCGATATGGCTACACCTTC. The chain combines TRBV15 with TRBJ1-2; TRBD1 matches at 10 bases. Trimming cost V 6 bases and J 5 bases; bases outside gene matches: 12. There are 16 residues in the CDR3. The V gene's germline CDR1 is LNHNV and CDR2 YYDKDF (reference sequence).

In DNA, the CDR3 is TGTGCCAGCAGCCAAGAGCCGGGGGGGTTGGACGAGCAGTACTTC. It is translated as CASSQEPGGLDEQYF. The J gene is TRBJ2-7, the V gene TRBV14; the match to TRBD2 covers 8 bases. The CDR3 length is 15 residues. V shed 0 bases and J 5 bases; nucleotides not matched to a gene: 6. Germline loops: CDR1 SGHDN, CDR2 FVKESK.

The J gene is TRBJ2-7, the V gene TRBV11-2; unclear D gene. V was pared by 6 bases and J by 9 bases, with 24 bases between. The CDR3 loop spans 15 amino acids. The V gene's germline CDR1 is SGHAT and CDR2 FQNNGV. The CDR3, as DNA: TGTGCCAGCAGACCTAGTTCAAGCACCTACGAGCGGCAGTACTTC. Translated, it gives CASRPSSSTYERQYF.

This clone appeared a few times. The J gene is TRBJ2-7, the V gene TRBV6-5; 9 bases match TRBD2. J was trimmed by 6 bases and V by 10 bases; bases with no gene match: 13. CDR3 length: 14 amino acids. The germline V gene encodes CDR1 MNHEY and CDR2 SVGAGI. The CDR3 protein is CATLPGLASREQYF. CDR3 in DNA: TGTGCCACCCTCCCGGGACTAGCTTCCCGCGAGCAGTACTTC.